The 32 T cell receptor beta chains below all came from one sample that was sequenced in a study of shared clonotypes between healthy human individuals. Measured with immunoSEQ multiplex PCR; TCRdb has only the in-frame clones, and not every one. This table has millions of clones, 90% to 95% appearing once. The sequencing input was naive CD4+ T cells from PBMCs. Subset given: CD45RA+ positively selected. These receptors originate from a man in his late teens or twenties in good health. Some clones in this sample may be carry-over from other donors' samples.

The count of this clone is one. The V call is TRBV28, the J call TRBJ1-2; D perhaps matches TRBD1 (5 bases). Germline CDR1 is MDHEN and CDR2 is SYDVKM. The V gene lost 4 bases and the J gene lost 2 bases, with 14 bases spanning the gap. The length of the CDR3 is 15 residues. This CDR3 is CASSWGGAGNYGYTF. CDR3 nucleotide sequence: TGTGCCAGCAGTTGGGGCGGCGCCGGGAACTATGGCTACACCTTC.

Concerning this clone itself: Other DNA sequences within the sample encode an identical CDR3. This CDR3 reads CASSYSGLNTEAFF. For the CDR3, the DNA is TGTGCCAGCAGTTACAGCGGTTTGAACACTGAAGCTTTCTTT. The J gene is TRBJ1-1, the V gene TRBV6-5; D call uncertain. The CDR3 loop spans 14 amino acids. Germline values: CDR1 MNHEY, CDR2 SVGAGI. Trimming removed 2 bases at V and 0 bases at J, with 7 bases between.

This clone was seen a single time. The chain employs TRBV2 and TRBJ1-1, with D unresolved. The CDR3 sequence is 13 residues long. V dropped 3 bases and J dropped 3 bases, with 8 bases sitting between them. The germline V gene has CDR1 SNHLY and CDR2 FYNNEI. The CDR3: CASSDEVYTEAFF. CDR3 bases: TGTGCCAGCAGTGATGAGGTGTACACTGAAGCTTTCTTT. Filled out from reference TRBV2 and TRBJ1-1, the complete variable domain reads EPEVTQTPSHQVTQMGQEVILRCVPISNHLYFYWYRQILGQKVEFLVSFYNNEISEKSEIFDDQFSVERPDGSNFTLKIRSTKLEDSAMYFCASSDEVYTEAFFGQGTRLTVV.

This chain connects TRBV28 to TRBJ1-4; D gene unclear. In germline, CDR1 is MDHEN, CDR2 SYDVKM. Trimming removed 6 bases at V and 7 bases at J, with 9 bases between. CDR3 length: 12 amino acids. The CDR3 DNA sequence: TGTGCCAGCAGCGGGGTATCTGAAAAACTGTTTTTT. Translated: CASSGVSEKLFF.

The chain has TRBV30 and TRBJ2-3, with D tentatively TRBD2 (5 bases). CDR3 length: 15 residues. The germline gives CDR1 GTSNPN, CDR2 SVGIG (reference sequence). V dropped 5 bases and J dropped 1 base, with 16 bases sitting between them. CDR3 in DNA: TGTGCCTGGGGAGTGGCAGGAGGTCGCACAGATACGCAGTATTTT. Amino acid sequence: CAWGVAGGRTDTQYF.

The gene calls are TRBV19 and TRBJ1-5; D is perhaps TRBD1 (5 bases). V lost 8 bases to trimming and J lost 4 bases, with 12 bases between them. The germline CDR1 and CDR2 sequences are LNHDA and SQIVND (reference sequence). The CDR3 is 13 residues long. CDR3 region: CASSLGLNQPQHF. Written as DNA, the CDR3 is TGTGCCAGTTCATTGGGGCTGAATCAGCCCCAGCATTTT.

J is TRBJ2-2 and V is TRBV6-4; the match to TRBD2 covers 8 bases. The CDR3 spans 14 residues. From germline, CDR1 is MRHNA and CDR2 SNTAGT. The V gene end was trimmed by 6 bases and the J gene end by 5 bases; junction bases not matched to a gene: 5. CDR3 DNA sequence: TGTGCCAGCAGCATACTAGCGGCGACCGGGGAGCTGTTTTTT. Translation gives CASSILAATGELFF.

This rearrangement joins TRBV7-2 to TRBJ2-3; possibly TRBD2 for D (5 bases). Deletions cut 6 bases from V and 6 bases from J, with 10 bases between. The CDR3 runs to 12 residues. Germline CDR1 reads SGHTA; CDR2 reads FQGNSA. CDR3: CASSYGGDTQYF. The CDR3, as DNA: TGTGCCAGCAGTTACGGCGGGGATACGCAGTATTTT.

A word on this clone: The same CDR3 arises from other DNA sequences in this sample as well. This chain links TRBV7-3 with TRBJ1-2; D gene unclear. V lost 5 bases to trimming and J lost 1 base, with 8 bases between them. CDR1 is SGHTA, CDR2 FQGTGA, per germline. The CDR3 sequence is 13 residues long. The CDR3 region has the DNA TGTGCCAGCAGCCCTCGCGGTAACTATGGCTACACCTTC. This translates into CASSPRGNYGYTF. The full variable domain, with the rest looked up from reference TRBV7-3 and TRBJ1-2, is GAGVSQTPSNKVTEKGKYVELRCDPISGHTALYWYRQSLGQGPEFLIYFQGTGAADDSGLPNDRFFAVRPEGSVSTLKIQRTERGDSAVYLCASSPRGNYGYTFGSGTRLTVV.

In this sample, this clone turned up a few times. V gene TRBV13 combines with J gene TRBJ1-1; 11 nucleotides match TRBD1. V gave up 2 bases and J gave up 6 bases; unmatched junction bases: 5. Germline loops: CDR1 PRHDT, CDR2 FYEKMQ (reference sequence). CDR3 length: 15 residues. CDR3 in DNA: TGTGCCAGCAGCTTACCGGACAGGGGGCGTCCTGAAGCTTTCTTT. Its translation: CASSLPDRGRPEAFF. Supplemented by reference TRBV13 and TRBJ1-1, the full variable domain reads AAGVIQSPRHLIKEKRETATLKCYPIPRHDTVYWYQQGPGQDPQFLISFYEKMQSDKGSIPDRFSAQQFSDYHSELNMSSLELGDSALYFCASSLPDRGRPEAFFGQGTRLTVV.

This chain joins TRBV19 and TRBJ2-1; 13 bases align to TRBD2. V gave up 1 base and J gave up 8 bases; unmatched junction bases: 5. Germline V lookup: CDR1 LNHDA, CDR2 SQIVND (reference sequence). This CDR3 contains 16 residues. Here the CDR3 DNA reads TGTGCCAGTAGTATAGGGACTAGCGGGAGTATCTATGAGCAGTTCTTC. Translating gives CASSIGTSGSIYEQFF.

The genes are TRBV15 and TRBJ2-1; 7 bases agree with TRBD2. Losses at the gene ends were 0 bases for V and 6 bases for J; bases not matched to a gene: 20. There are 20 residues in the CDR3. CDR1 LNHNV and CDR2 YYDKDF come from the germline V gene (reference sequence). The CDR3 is CATSREVRASGARIGNEQFF. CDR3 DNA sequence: TGTGCCACCAGCAGAGAGGTTCGGGCTAGCGGAGCCCGTATTGGCAATGAGCAGTTCTTC.

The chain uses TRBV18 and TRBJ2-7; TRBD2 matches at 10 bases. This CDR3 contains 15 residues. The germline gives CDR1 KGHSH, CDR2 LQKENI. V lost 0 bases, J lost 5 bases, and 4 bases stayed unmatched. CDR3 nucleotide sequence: TGTGCCAGCTCACCACCGCTAGCGGGAGAGAACGAGCAGTACTTC. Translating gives CASSPPLAGENEQYF.

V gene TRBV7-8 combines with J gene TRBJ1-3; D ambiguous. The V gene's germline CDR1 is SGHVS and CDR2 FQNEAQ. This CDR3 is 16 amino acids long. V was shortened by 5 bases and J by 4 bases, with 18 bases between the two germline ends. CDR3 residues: CASSLQTWGSGNTIYF. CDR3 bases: TGTGCCAGCAGCCTCCAAACGTGGGGTTCCGGAAACACCATATATTTT.

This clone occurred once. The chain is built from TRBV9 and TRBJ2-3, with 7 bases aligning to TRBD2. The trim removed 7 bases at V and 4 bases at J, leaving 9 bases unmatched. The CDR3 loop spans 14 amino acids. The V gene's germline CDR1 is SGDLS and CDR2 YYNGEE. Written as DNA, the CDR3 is TGTGCCAGCGCTGGGGCGGGAGCCGCAGATACGCAGTATTTT. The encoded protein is CASAGAGAADTQYF.

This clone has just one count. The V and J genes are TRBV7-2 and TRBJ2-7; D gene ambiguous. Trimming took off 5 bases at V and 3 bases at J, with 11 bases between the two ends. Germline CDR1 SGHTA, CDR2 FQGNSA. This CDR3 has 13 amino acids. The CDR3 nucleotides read TGTGCCAGCAGCCTACGGACGTTCTACGAGCAGTACTTC. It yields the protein CASSLRTFYEQYF.

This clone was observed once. The chain's CDR3 is CASSRLKNTGELFF. The CDR3 nucleotides are TGTGCCAGCAGCCGCCTCAAGAACACCGGGGAGCTGTTTTTT. The rearrangement uses TRBV7-2 and TRBJ2-2; D is unresolved. The V gene's germline CDR1 is SGHTA and CDR2 FQGNSA. The CDR3 contains 14 residues. Trimming cost V 5 bases and J 1 base, with 8 bases left between them. Variable domain in full (rest from reference TRBV7-2 and TRBJ2-2): GAGVSQSPSNKVTEKGKDVELRCDPISGHTALYWYRQSLGQGLEFLIYFQGNSAPDKSGLPSDRFSAERTGGSVSTLTIQRTQQEDSAVYLCASSRLKNTGELFFGEGSRLTVL.

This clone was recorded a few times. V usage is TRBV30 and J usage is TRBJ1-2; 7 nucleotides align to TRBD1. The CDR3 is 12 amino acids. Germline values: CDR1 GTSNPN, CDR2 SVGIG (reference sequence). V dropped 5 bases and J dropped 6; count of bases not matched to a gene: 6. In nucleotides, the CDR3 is TGTGCCTGGGGTCCGGACAGGAATGGCTACACCTTC. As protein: CAWGPDRNGYTF.

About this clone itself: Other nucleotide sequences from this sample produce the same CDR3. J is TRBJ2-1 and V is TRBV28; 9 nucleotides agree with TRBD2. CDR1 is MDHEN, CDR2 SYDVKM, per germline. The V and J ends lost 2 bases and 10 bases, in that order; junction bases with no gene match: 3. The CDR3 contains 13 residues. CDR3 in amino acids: CASSLSGGKEQFF. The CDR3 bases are TGTGCCAGCAGTTTAAGCGGGGGGAAGGAGCAGTTCTTC.

The CDR3 DNA reads as TGCGCCAGCAGCCCCACAGGGGGCTTAGGAGATACGCAGTATTTT. This codes for CASSPTGGLGDTQYF. The rearrangement uses TRBV5-1 and TRBJ2-3; TRBD1 matches 9 bases. The CDR3 has 15 residues. Germline V gene sequence: CDR1 SGHRS, CDR2 YFSETQ. Trimming removed 4 bases from V and 5 bases from J; junction bases left unmatched: 8. The whole variable domain, remainder taken from reference TRBV5-1 and TRBJ2-3, is KAGVTQTPRYLIKTRGQQVTLSCSPISGHRSVSWYQQTPGQGLQFLFEYFSETQRNKGNFPGRFSGRQFSNSRSEMNVSTLELGDSALYLCASSPTGGLGDTQYFGPGTRLTVL.

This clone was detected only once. For the CDR3, the DNA is TGTGCCAGCAGCGCCGAAACCGGGACTAGCGGTCACAATGAGCAGTTCTTC. Protein sequence: CASSAETGTSGHNEQFF. The rearrangement joins TRBV9 to TRBJ2-1, with 11 bases aligning to TRBD2. Germline assignment: CDR1 SGDLS and CDR2 YYNGEE. V gave up 3 bases and J gave up 5 bases; unmatched junction bases: 10. The CDR3 sequence is 17 residues long.

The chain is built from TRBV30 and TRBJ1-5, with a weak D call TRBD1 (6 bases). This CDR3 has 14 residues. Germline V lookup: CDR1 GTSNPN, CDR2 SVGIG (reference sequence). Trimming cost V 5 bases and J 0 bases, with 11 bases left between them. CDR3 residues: CAWQTGHSNQPQHF. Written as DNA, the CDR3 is TGTGCCTGGCAGACAGGTCATAGCAATCAGCCCCAGCATTTT.

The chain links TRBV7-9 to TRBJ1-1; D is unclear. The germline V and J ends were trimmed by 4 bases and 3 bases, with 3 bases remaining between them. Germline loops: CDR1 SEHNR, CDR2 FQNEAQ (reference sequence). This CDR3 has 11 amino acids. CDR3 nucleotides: TGTGCCAGCAGCTCCTACACTGAAGCTTTCTTT. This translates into CASSSYTEAFF.

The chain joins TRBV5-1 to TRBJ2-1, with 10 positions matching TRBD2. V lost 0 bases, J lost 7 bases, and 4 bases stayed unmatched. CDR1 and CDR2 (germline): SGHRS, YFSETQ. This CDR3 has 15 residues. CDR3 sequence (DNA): TGCGCCAGCAGCTTGGTAGCGGGAGGTTGGAATGAGCAGTTCTTC. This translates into CASSLVAGGWNEQFF.

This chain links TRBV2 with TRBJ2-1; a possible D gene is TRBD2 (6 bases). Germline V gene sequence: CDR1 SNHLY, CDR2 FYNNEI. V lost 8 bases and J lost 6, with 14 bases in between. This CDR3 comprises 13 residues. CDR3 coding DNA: TGTGCCAGCCTGGAGGGGAATGGCAATGAGCAGTTCTTC. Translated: CASLEGNGNEQFF.

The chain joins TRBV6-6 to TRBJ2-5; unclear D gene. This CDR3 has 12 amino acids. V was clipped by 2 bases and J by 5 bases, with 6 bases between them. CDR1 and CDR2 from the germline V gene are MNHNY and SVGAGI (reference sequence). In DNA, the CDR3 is TGTGCCAGCAGTTACGACGGCGAGACCCAGTACTTC. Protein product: CASSYDGETQYF.

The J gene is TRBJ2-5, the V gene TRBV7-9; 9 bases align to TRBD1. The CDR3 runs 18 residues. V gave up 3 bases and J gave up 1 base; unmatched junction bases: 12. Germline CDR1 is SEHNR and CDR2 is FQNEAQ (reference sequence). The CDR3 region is CASSLVRLGQGTQETQYF. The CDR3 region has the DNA TGTGCCAGCAGCTTGGTTAGATTGGGACAGGGTACCCAAGAGACCCAGTACTTC.

The CDR3 is CASSSSVSWDNPYGYTF. Written as DNA, the CDR3 is TGTGCCAGCAGCTCGTCCGTAAGCTGGGACAACCCATATGGCTACACCTTC. The chain uses TRBV7-2 and TRBJ1-2, with D perhaps TRBD1 (6 bases). CDR1 and CDR2 from the germline V gene are SGHTA and FQGNSA. The germline V and J ends were trimmed by 4 bases and 5 bases, with 23 bases remaining between them. The CDR3 has 17 residues.

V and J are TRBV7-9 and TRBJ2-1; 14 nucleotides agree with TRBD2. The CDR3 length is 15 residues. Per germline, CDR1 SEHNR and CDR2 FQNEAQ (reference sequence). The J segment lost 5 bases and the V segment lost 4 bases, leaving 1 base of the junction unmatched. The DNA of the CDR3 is TGTGCCAGCAGCTCGGGACTAGCGGGAGACAATGAGCAGTTCTTC. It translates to CASSSGLAGDNEQFF.

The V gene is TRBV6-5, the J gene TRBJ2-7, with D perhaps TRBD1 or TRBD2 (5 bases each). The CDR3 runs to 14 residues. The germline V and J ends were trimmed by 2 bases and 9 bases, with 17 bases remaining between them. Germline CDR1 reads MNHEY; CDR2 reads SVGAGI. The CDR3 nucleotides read TGTGCCAGCAGTTACCGGGACCCCTTCGCTGGGCAGTACTTC. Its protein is CASSYRDPFAGQYF.

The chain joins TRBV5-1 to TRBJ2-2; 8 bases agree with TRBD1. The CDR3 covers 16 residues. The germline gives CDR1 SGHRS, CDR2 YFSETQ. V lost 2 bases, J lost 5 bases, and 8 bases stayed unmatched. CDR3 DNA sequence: TGCGCCAGCAGCTTTCAGACAGGGGACAAGACCGGGGAGCTGTTTTTT. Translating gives CASSFQTGDKTGELFF.

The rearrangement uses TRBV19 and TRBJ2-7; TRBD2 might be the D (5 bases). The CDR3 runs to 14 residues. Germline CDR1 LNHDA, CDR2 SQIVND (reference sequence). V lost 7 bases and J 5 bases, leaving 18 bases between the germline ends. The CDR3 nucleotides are TGTGCCAGTATAAATAGACTTGGGAGCCACGAGCAGTACTTC. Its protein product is CASINRLGSHEQYF.